This record looks at one TCR beta chain sequence and its context. What it binds is unknown. The source of the sample is a study of shared clonotypes between healthy human individuals. Regarding the study as a whole: Sorted-subset sequencing, rarefaction showed, was incomplete despite large depth.

Germline assignment: CDR1 SGHRS and CDR2 YFSETQ. The CDR3 totals 18 residues. V was cut by 5 bases and J by 4 bases, with 24 bases left in between. How the authors handled the data: ImmunoSEQ gave junction-only sequences without quality scores, so filtering differed. Method: immunoSEQ multiplex PCR; TCRdb's copy keeps in-frame clones and lacks some. The V and J calls and clone size are taken from that table; D and trimming were inferred from the DNA. Among approximately 1,000,000 clones listed, approximately 80% were seen once. This chain uses TRBV5-1 with TRBJ1-4; the D gene is possibly TRBD1 (6 bases). Sequencing used memory CD4+ T cells from PBMCs. This sample's subset: CD45RA-negative fraction. This sequence originates from a man aged 18 to 35 in good health. Some clones in this sample may be carry-over from other donors' samples. The CDR3, as DNA: TGCGCCAGCAGTTTCGGGGGCGCCGGAGGTTCACTTAATGAAAAACTGTTTTTT. It specifies CASSFGGAGGSLNEKLFF.